The 21 T cell receptor beta chains presented below share a single source sample, sequenced in a study of blood T cell repertoires in COVID-19. The data were produced by immunoSEQ multiplex PCR, yet TCRdb's version contains in-frame clones alone and is incomplete. The top ten hold roughly 2.9% of the sample, which has under 250,000 clones, around four fifths seen once. Sequencing used peripheral blood. These receptors all come from a man between 50 and 59 years old with active or convalescent COVID-19.

The table lists this clone with a count of one. This chain joins TRBV19 and TRBJ1-3; no firm D call. The germline V and J ends were trimmed by 8 bases and 0 bases, with 14 bases remaining between them. The CDR3 loop spans 15 amino acids. CDR1 LNHDA and CDR2 SQIVND come from the germline V gene (reference sequence). The CDR3 region is CASRGLLASGNTIYF. In DNA, the CDR3 is TGTGCCAGTCGCGGGTTACTCGCCTCTGGAAACACCATATATTTT.

The sample holds a few counts of this clone. V and J are TRBV7-8 and TRBJ1-6; 7 nucleotides agree with TRBD1. The CDR3 spans 14 residues. Germline lookup yields CDR1 SGHVS and CDR2 FQNEAQ. With 5 bases clipped from V and 8 bases from J, the junction kept 6 bases outside the gene matches. The CDR3 DNA is TGTGCCAGCAGCCGATACAGGGGTGATTCACCCCTCCACTTT. Its translation: CASSRYRGDSPLHF. The variable domain in full, completed from reference TRBV7-8 and TRBJ1-6, reads GAGVSQSPRYKVAKRGQDVALRCDPISGHVSLFWYQQALGQGPEFLTYFQNEAQLDKSGLPSDRFFAERPEGSVSTLKIQRTQQEDSAVYLCASSRYRGDSPLHFGNGTRLTVT.

The chain has TRBV11-2 and TRBJ1-3; no definite D call. CDR3 length: 14 amino acids. Germline V lookup: CDR1 SGHAT, CDR2 FQNNGV. Trimming shortened V by 11 bases and J by 0 bases, and 14 bases separated the two germline ends. The CDR3 loop is CAPPADSSGNTIYF. CDR3 coding DNA: TGTGCCCCCCCCGCCGATAGCTCTGGAAACACCATATATTTT.

This chain joins TRBV5-4 and TRBJ2-5; 12 bases match TRBD2. The CDR3 runs to 18 residues. In germline, CDR1 is SGHNT, CDR2 YYREEE (reference sequence). V dropped 0 bases and J dropped 7; count of bases not matched to a gene: 13. In DNA, the CDR3 is TGTGCCAGCAGCTTGGACCTAGCGGGAGGGCCGGATCACGTGACCCAGTACTTC. Translating it yields CASSLDLAGGPDHVTQYF.

V and J are TRBV5-1 and TRBJ2-3, with unresolved D. Germline-derived CDR1 and CDR2 are SGHRS and YFSETQ. V lost 0 bases, J lost 0 bases, and 8 bases lay in between. The CDR3 runs 15 residues. CDR3 sequence: CASSLEDWSTDTQYF. The DNA of the CDR3 is TGCGCCAGCAGCTTGGAAGACTGGAGCACAGATACGCAGTATTTT.

The V and J genes are TRBV5-1 and TRBJ2-3, with 8 bases identical to TRBD1. V lost 0 bases, J lost 2 bases, and 5 bases stayed unmatched. The CDR3 runs 16 residues. Germline assignment: CDR1 SGHRS and CDR2 YFSETQ. The CDR3 nucleotides are TGCGCCAGCAGCTTGGGACAGGGGACCCCCACAGATACGCAGTATTTT. It codes for CASSLGQGTPTDTQYF.

This chain joins TRBV6-2 or TRBV6-3 and TRBJ1-5; 8 bases align to TRBD1. Trimming took 2 bases from V and 3 from J; bases not matched to a gene: 9. The CDR3 sequence is 17 residues long. The germline gives CDR1 MNHEY, CDR2 SVGEGT. The CDR3 spells CASSYPWGRGHNQPQHF. The CDR3 nucleotides are TGTGCCAGCAGTTACCCCTGGGGCAGGGGGCACAATCAGCCCCAGCATTTT.

V and J are TRBV9 and TRBJ1-3; TRBD1 aligns across 12 bases. Per germline, CDR1 SGDLS and CDR2 YYNGEE. Trimming took 2 bases from V and 0 from J; bases not matched to a gene: 6. The CDR3 has 18 residues. CDR3: CASSVGTGGFSSGNTIYF. The CDR3 region has the DNA TGTGCCAGCAGCGTCGGGACAGGGGGCTTTTCCTCTGGAAACACCATATATTTT.

This chain connects TRBV2 to TRBJ1-6, with D maybe TRBD1 (5 bases). The CDR3 length is 13 residues. V was pared by 10 bases and J by 7 bases, with 14 bases between. The germline V gene encodes CDR1 SNHLY and CDR2 FYNNEI. Here the CDR3 DNA reads TGTGCCACCCGCCCAGGGATAAATTCACCCCTCCACTTT. Its translation is CATRPGINSPLHF.

In its sample, this clone was seen once. V and J are TRBV27 and TRBJ2-3, with 16 bases aligning to TRBD2. J gave up 0 bases and V 8 bases, and 11 bases lay outside the gene matches. The CDR3 totals 19 residues. Germline lookup yields CDR1 MNHEY and CDR2 SMNVEV (reference sequence). The CDR3 sequence is CASSALGLAGGTSTDTQYF. In DNA form, the CDR3 reads TGTGCCAGCTCCGCCCTGGGACTAGCGGGAGGGACTAGCACAGATACGCAGTATTTT.

This clone has just one count. The rearrangement joins TRBV10-1 to TRBJ1-1; D not certain. This CDR3 is built from 15 residues. V shed 0 bases and J shed 3 bases, with 11 bases lying between them. Germline V lookup: CDR1 WNHNN, CDR2 SYGVQD (reference sequence). The DNA of the CDR3 is TGCGCCAGCAGTGAGTCGAGTGGAGTAGACACTGAAGCTTTCTTT. Protein: CASSESSGVDTEAFF.

The chain couples TRBV19 to TRBJ1-2, with TRBD1 identical over 9 bases. With V trimmed by 10 bases and J by 4 bases, 7 bases remained unmatched. Germline CDR1 and CDR2: LNHDA and SQIVND (reference sequence). The CDR3 is 13 residues long. CDR3 loop: CATKTGGAYGYTF. In DNA, the CDR3 is TGTGCCACTAAAACAGGGGGCGCCTATGGCTACACCTTC.

The genes are TRBV3-1 (or the pseudogene TRBV3-2) and TRBJ2-7; 11 bases line up with TRBD2. Losses at the gene ends were 2 bases for V and 6 bases for J; bases not matched to a gene: 9. The CDR3 is made up of 16 amino acids. The germline V gene has CDR1 LGHDT and CDR2 YNNKEL (reference sequence). CDR3 DNA: TGTGCCAGCAGCCAAAATGGACTAGCGGGCAGGGGCGAGCAGTACTTC. It specifies CASSQNGLAGRGEQYF.

This chain uses TRBV3-1 (or the pseudogene TRBV3-2) with TRBJ1-6, with a tentative D call TRBD1 (5 bases). The CDR3 has 12 amino acids. V lost 3 bases and J 9 bases, leaving 6 bases between the germline ends. CDR1 and CDR2 (germline): LGHDT, YNNKEL (reference sequence). This CDR3 is CASSQGGSPLHF. The CDR3 region has the DNA TGTGCCAGCAGCCAGGGGGGTTCACCCCTCCACTTT.

This chain joins TRBV6-1 and TRBJ2-2; 9 bases are a match to TRBD2. CDR1 is MNHNS, CDR2 SASEGT, per germline. V gave up 4 bases and J gave up 7 bases; unmatched junction bases: 10. The CDR3 contains 16 residues. The CDR3 bases are TGTGCCAGCAGTGGATTAGCGGGAGAATGGGGCGGGGAGCTGTTTTTT. Translating it yields CASSGLAGEWGGELFF.

This clone was detected once. The chain links TRBV5-6 to TRBJ2-7; 14 bases line up with TRBD2. The CDR3 totals 18 residues. CDR1 SGHDT and CDR2 YYEEEE come from the germline V gene. Trimming removed 7 bases from V and 2 bases from J; junction bases left unmatched: 14. The CDR3 coding sequence is TGTGCCAGCGCAGAGGCGACTAGCGGGAGGGTCCTAACCTACGAGCAGTACTTC. Translating it yields CASAEATSGRVLTYEQYF.

This clone was observed a handful of times. The identical CDR3 is also encoded by other nucleotide sequences in the sample. This chain joins TRBV27 and TRBJ2-7, with TRBD2 as a possible D gene (6 bases). This CDR3 spans 14 amino acids. The germline V and J ends were trimmed by 6 bases and 0 bases, with 12 bases remaining between them. Germline V gives CDR1 MNHEY, CDR2 SMNVEV (reference sequence). CDR3 amino acids: CASSRGTFSYEQYF. The CDR3 DNA reads as TGTGCCAGCAGCCGGGGGACCTTCTCCTACGAGCAGTACTTC.

The chain has TRBV14 and TRBJ2-5, with 10 bases identical to TRBD2. Looked up from germline, CDR1 is SGHDN and CDR2 is FVKESK. The CDR3 length is 16 residues. J lost 1 base, V lost 5 bases, and 7 bases had no gene match. The CDR3 DNA reads TGTGCCAGCAGCGGCTTAGCGGGAGGCTTCCAAGAGACCCAGTACTTC. This codes for CASSGLAGGFQETQYF.

This clone was counted between two and nine times. V is TRBV18 and J is TRBJ1-2; 7 bases are shared with TRBD1. Germline V CDR1 and CDR2: KGHSH, LQKENI. The trim removed 3 bases at V and 8 bases at J, leaving 12 bases unmatched. CDR3 size: 15 residues. The CDR3 bases are TGTGCCAGCTCACCTTCAGGACAGGTGTCTGGGGGCTACACCTTC. Residues: CASSPSGQVSGGYTF. The entire variable domain, with the rest obtained from reference TRBV18 and TRBJ1-2, is as follows: NAGVMQNPRHLVRRRGQEARLRCSPMKGHSHVYWYRQLPEEGLKFMVYLQKENIIDESGMPKERFSAEFPKEGPSILRIQQVVRGDSAAYFCASSPSGQVSGGYTFGSGTRLTVV.

This clone appeared once. This chain links TRBV7-2 with TRBJ1-2; 7 bases line up with TRBD1. V shed 4 bases and J 4 bases; nucleotides not matched to a gene: 6. Germline V gene lookup returns CDR1 SGHTA and CDR2 FQGNSA. This CDR3 is 14 amino acids long. The CDR3 reads CASSSTGFFYGYTF. CDR3 in DNA: TGTGCCAGCAGCTCGACAGGGTTCTTCTATGGCTACACCTTC.

V and J are TRBV12-5 and TRBJ1-1, with 9 bases lining up with TRBD1. J gave up 2 bases and V 2 bases, and 9 bases lay outside the gene matches. Per the germline V gene, CDR1 is LGHNT and CDR2 is FRNRAP. CDR3 length: 17 residues. The CDR3 coding sequence is TGTGCTAGTGGTTTGTGGGTGGGACAGGGACCCAACACTGAAGCTTTCTTT. Its protein is CASGLWVGQGPNTEAFF.